These 2 T cell receptor beta chains came from one sample sequenced in a study of post-analysis software for immune sequencing data (dated by TCRdb to the mid-2010s). Library construction relied on PCR. For sequencing, an Illumina HiSeq 2500 was employed. To reduce PCR and sequencing biases, unique molecular identifiers were incorporated into the TCR beta cDNA libraries. TCRdb trimmed the raw reads at Q25, called clones with MiXCR and kept productive beta chains. Records with the same CDR3 protein are collapsed into one entry carrying the most frequent genes and DNA. The sample table lists about 810,000 distinct CDR3 sequences, approximately 53% of them with a count of one. Clones ranked in the top ten supply about 4.5% of the sample. The full study reports these points: Significantly higher frequencies in patients than in controls were found for roughly 5 TRBV segments, including TRBV5-6, TRBV5-1 and TRBV20-1.

The antigens for these receptors are not known. Sequenced: blood. Every receptor here comes from a girl between 10 and 17 years old with multiple sclerosis.

This clonotype was detected only once. The CDR3 nucleotides read TGCAGTGCCAACCCCAGGGCTGGGGCCAACGTCCTGACTTTC. It specifies CSANPRAGANVLTF. V and J are TRBV20-1 and TRBJ2-6, with D tentatively TRBD1 (5 bases). Trimming left V 6 bases short and J 2 bases short, with 11 bases between. The CDR3 contains 14 residues. Germline CDR1 and CDR2: DFQATT and SNEGSKA (reference sequence).

The gene calls are TRBV15 and TRBJ2-1; no clear D gene. CDR1 and CDR2 (germline): LNHNV, YYDKDF (reference sequence). The length of the CDR3 is 14 residues. Trimming cost V 5 bases and J 0 bases, with 8 bases left between them. The CDR3 is CATSYVSSYNEQFF. In nucleotides, the CDR3 is TGTGCCACCAGCTACGTCAGCTCCTACAATGAGCAGTTCTTC.